This TCR beta chain was sequenced in a study of beta chain features in type 1 diabetes. The study reverse transcribed the entire isolated RNA, so it sequenced expressed TCRB transcripts. Profiling relied on immunoSEQ multiplex PCR, and the TCRdb table lists in-frame clones only, not all of them. The sample has approximately 730,000 clones, around an eighth seen once. The study's findings and limits: All four CD4+ subsets from Type 1 diabetes patients carried moderately but significantly shorter TCRB CDR3s.

This clone was seen a handful of times. Its antigen is unknown. CDR1 and CDR2 from the germline V gene are MGHDK and SYGVNS. This CDR3 is built from 15 residues. Trimming removed 8 bases from V and 10 bases from J, with 26 bases in between. The specimen was naive CD4+ T cells from blood. The chain recombines TRBV25-1 with TRBJ2-5; D is undetermined. The clonotype comes from a man younger than 30 with type 1 diabetes. The CDR3 nucleotides read TGTGCCAGCTCGAAAGGTAGCTTAAACCCCGGAGACCAGTACTTC. This sequence encodes CASSKGSLNPGDQYF.